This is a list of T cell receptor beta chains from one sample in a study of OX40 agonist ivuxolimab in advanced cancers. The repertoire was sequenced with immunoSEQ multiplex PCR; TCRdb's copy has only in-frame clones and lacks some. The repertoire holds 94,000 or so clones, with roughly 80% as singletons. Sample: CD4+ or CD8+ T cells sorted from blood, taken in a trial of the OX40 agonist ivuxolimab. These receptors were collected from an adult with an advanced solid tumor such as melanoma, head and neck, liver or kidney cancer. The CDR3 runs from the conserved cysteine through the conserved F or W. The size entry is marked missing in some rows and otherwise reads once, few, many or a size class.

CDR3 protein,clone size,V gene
CASSEGPTGYTGELFF,NA,TRBV6-1
CASITTAGGITEAFF,NA,TRBV6-6
CASSLDDLRGYEQYF,NA,TRBV11-2
CASSREREETQYF,NA,TRBV7-9
CATSRDSGGPSGYTF,NA,TRBV15
CASSPDGVAPLHF,few,TRBV6-4
CASSEPGLRDEQFF,NA,TRBV6-1
CASSSPQGGTEAFF,NA,TRBV6-5
CASTASSSYNSPLHF,NA,TRBV19
CASSQDLGRLANYGYTF,NA,TRBV4-2
CASTRTPRETQYF,NA,TRBV27
CASSFRTGWTGEAFF,few,TRBV5-1
CASSTGQGIQPQHF,NA,TRBV2
CASPLQGARHGYTF,NA,TRBV18
CSVLTRDPQFF,NA,TRBV29-1
CASRGGWYTIYF,NA,TRBV7-9
CASSTETSREQYF,few,TRBV5-1
CASSLKGRDYLDGYTF,NA,TRBV7-9
CASSAEDREAEKLFF,NA,TRBV9
CASSEYGGGRTEAFF,few,TRBV25-1
CATSRDNEAFF,NA,TRBV15
CASSQEWYSYEQYF,NA,TRBV4-1
CASSFGREGTGELFF,NA,TRBV5-1
CASSPYRLAGGYEQYF,NA,TRBV7-8
CSVAQGGQPQHF,NA,TRBV29-1
CASSPQAGSYGYTF,NA,TRBV7-3
CSVEGDGSYEQYF,NA,TRBV29-1
CASSLGRELSNYSYNSPLHF,NA,TRBV5-1
CASSLFVASGSADTQYF,NA,TRBV5-8
CASSLRASSGANVLTF,once,TRBV6-6
CASSLASGGDFDTQYF,NA,TRBV7-9
CASSPDARGETQYF,NA,TRBV7-3
CASRLTGTGEAFF,NA,TRBV19
CASSQGTGGGSPLHF,NA,TRBV4-1
CAISRGAGGPGEQYF,NA,TRBV10-3
CASNPGEGDQPQHF,NA,TRBV19
CASSPAQSGLRTNEQFF,few,TRBV5-1
CASISTADSPLHF,NA,TRBV28
CASSQLSYNEQFF,NA,TRBV14
CASSVGPSTSGRTGEQYF,few,TRBV9
CASSLVGGYNEQFF,NA,TRBV2
CSVESKIGATEAFF,NA,TRBV29-1
CASSVPLGVEAFF,NA,TRBV5-5
CASSSGTSGRPHEQYF,NA,TRBV5-1
CASSFYGGRQETQYF,NA,TRBV5-8
CASKGEGISKNIQYF,NA,TRBV2